This T cell receptor (beta chain) derives from a study of cytomegalovirus exposure and HLA in healthy donors. Study-level findings and limits: The authors listed around 150 TCR beta chains as cytomegalovirus-associated.

This CDR3 contains 14 residues. V lost 5 bases to trimming and J lost 12 bases; unmatched junction nucleotides: 11. Germline CDR1 reads SEHNR; CDR2 reads FQNEAQ (reference sequence). PCR primers comprised 60 Vbeta and 13 Jbeta primers. TCRdb's table, derived via immunoSEQ multiplex PCR, lists solely in-frame clones and lacks some. Seen here are almost 95,000 clones, about two thirds observed once, and the top ten hold 2.7%. On this clone itself: The antigen is undetermined.

The chain recombines TRBV7-9 with TRBJ1-4; 8 nucleotides line up with TRBD1. Sequenced input: PBMCs. The receptor comes from a man aged 50-59 years in good health and CMV-seronegative. DNA for the CDR3: TGTGCCAGCAGCCAAGGGACAGGCGCCAGGCAACTGTTTTTT. Translated: CASSQGTGARQLFF.